The rows below give T cell receptor beta chains drawn from one sample of a study of response to subunit inactivated influenza vaccine. TCRdb processed the RT-PCR reads anew with MiXCR; each CDR3 protein has one entry. The sample lists some 640,000 distinct CDR3 sequences, about 14% occurring once. The material was PBMCs from blood, obtained 14 days before vaccination. The receptors originated from a man aged 45-65 years who received an inactivated influenza vaccine. CDR3s include the opening cysteine and the closing phenylalanine or tryptophan. A D gene is named only where the DNA matches it firmly. Expanded clones are given a class, and other clones once, few, many or no size at all.

length,V,J,size,D,CDR3,DNA
13,TRBV12-3/TRBV12-4,TRBJ2-5,NA,NA,CASSPPGKETQYF,TGTGCCAGCAGTCCACCCGGTAAAGAGACCCAGTACTTC
13,TRBV28,TRBJ2-7,many,NA,CASSNPDSYEQYF,TGTGCCAGCAGTAACCCGGACAGCTACGAGCAGTACTTC
12,TRBV19,TRBJ2-1,NA,NA,CASSPSRESQFF,TGTGCCAGTAGCCCCTCTAGGGAGTCCCAGTTCTTC
14,TRBV7-9,TRBJ2-7,NA,NA,CASRHQEGTYEQYF,TGTGCCAGCAGACACCAGGAGGGGACCTACGAGCAGTACTTC
16,TRBV5-6,TRBJ2-3,many,TRBD1,CASRLTSTGWEDTQYF,TGTGCCAGCAGGCTCACGTCGACAGGGTGGGAAGATACGCAGTATTTT
15,TRBV6-1,TRBJ2-1,NA,TRBD1,CASRIRDRGNNEQFF,TGTGCCAGCAGGATCCGGGACAGGGGGAACAATGAGCAGTTCTTC
13,TRBV27,TRBJ1-5,NA,NA,CATSRGLSQPQHF,TGTGCCACCTCGAGGGGGTTGAGTCAGCCCCAGCATTTT
13,TRBV7-9,TRBJ2-4,many,NA,CASSLDSQNIQYF,TGTGCCAGCAGCTTAGACAGCCAAAACATTCAGTACTTC
14,TRBV7-9,TRBJ1-1,NA,TRBD1,CASSQGGGTREAFF,TGTGCCAGCAGCCAGGGGGGAGGGACCCGGGAAGCTTTCTTT
16,TRBV6-1,TRBJ1-3,few,TRBD1,CASSLLGQDSGNTIYF,TGTGCCAGCAGTCTGTTGGGACAGGACTCTGGAAACACCATATATTTT
14,TRBV20-1,TRBJ2-7,few,TRBD1,CSATTTGVDYEQYF,TGCAGTGCCACCACAACAGGGGTTGACTACGAGCAGTACTTC
14,TRBV7-9,TRBJ2-5,NA,NA,CASSLSQVKETQYF,TGTGCCAGCAGCTTAAGTCAGGTTAAAGAGACCCAGTACTTC
16,TRBV6-5,TRBJ2-7,NA,NA,CASSYGLGAGAYEQYF,TGTGCCAGCAGTTATGGGCTGGGGGCGGGAGCCTACGAGCAGTACTTC
17,TRBV2,TRBJ2-1,NA,NA,CASSEQVWGSSYNEQFF,TGTGCCAGCAGCGAACAGGTGTGGGGGAGCTCCTACAATGAGCAGTTCTTC
16,TRBV5-1,TRBJ2-3,many,NA,CASSKGQSGQPDTQYF,TGCGCCAGCAGCAAAGGACAGTCCGGGCAGCCAGATACGCAGTATTTT
11,TRBV27,TRBJ2-4,NA,NA,CAGPHTHIQYF,TGTGCCGGCCCACACACGCACATTCAGTACTTC
12,TRBV5-1,TRBJ1-2,NA,TRBD1,CASSVQGDGYTF,TGCGCCAGCAGCGTCCAGGGGGACGGCTACACCTTC
12,TRBV7-9,TRBJ2-7,few,TRBD2,CATRTSGYEQYF,TGTGCCACCAGGACTAGCGGCTACGAGCAGTACTTC
14,TRBV6-2/TRBV6-3,TRBJ1-6,NA,TRBD1,CASTSDRGYSPLHF,TGTGCCAGCACCTCGGACAGGGGATATTCACCCCTCCACTTT
16,TRBV27,TRBJ2-5,few,NA,CASSLGLAKNQETQYF,TGTGCCAGCAGTTTAGGGCTAGCGAAAAACCAAGAGACCCAGTACTTC
14,TRBV20-1,TRBJ2-3,few,TRBD2,CSAETSGGTDTQYF,TGCAGTGCCGAGACTAGCGGGGGCACAGATACGCAGTATTTT
16,TRBV7-8,TRBJ2-3,NA,TRBD1,CASSRSGTGGTDTQYF,TGTGCCAGCAGCAGAAGTGGGACAGGAGGGACAGATACGCAGTATTTT
14,TRBV4-3,TRBJ1-1,many,NA,CASSQDGRNTEAFF,TGCGCCAGCAGCCAAGATGGGCGGAACACTGAAGCTTTCTTT
17,TRBV15,TRBJ2-7,NA,NA,CATSRGTEIGIHYEQYF,TGTGCCACCAGCAGAGGGACAGAAATAGGAATTCACTACGAGCAGTACTTC
15,TRBV9,TRBJ1-5,few,NA,CASSVGINRNQPQHF,TGTGCCAGCAGCGTAGGTATCAACCGCAATCAGCCCCAGCATTTT
13,TRBV29-1,TRBJ2-1,NA,TRBD1,CSVAGGVDYEQFF,TGCAGCGTTGCAGGGGGTGTAGACTATGAGCAGTTCTTC
14,TRBV20-1,TRBJ2-7,few,NA,CSARVQAESYEQYF,TGCAGTGCTAGAGTCCAAGCGGAGTCCTACGAGCAGTACTTC
16,TRBV5-6,TRBJ2-3,NA,TRBD1,CASSSRDRGSTDTQYF,TGTGCCAGCAGCTCTCGGGACAGGGGAAGCACAGATACGCAGTATTTT
14,TRBV5-6,TRBJ1-3,NA,NA,CASSWTLLGNTIYF,TGTGCCAGCAGCTGGACTCTGCTCGGAAACACCATATATTTT